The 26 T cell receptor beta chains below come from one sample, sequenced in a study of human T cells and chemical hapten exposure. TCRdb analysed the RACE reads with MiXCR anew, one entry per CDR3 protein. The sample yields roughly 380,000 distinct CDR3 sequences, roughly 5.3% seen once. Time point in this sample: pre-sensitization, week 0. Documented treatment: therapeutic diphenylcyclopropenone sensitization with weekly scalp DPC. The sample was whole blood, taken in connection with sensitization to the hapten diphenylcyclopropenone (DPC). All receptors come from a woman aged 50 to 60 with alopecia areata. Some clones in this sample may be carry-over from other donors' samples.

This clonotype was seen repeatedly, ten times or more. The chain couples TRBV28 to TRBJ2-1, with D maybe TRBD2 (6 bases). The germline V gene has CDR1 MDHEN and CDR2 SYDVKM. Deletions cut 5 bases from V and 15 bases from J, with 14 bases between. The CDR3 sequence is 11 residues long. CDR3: CASSPQTRMFF. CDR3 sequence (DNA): TGTGCCAGCAGTCCCCAGACTAGAATGTTCTTC. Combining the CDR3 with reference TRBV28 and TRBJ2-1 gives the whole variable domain DVKVTQSSRYLVKRTGEKVFLECVQDMDHENMFWYRQDPGLGLRLIYFSYDVKMKEKGDIPEGYSVSREKKERFSLILESASTNQTSMYLCASSPQTRMFFGPGTRLTVL.

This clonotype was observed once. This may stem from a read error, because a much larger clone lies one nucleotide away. The CDR3 sequence: CDSSPVGETQYF. CDR3 sequence (DNA): TGTGACAGCTCACCGGTCGGGGAGACCCAGTACTTC. The chain couples TRBV18 to TRBJ2-5; no firm D call. CDR3 length: 12 residues. Per germline, CDR1 KGHSH and CDR2 LQKENI.

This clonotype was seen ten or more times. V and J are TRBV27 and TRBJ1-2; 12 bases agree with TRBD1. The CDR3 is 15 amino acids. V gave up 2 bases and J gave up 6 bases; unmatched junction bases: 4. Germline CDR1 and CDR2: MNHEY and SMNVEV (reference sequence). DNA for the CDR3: TGTGCCAGCAGTTTAGGTGGGACAGGGGGCGATGGCTACACCTTC. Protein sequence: CASSLGGTGGDGYTF.

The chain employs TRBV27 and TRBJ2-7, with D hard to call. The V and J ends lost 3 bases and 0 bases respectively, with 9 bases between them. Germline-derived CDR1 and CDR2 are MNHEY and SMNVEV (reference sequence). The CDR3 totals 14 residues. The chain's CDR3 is CASSLQELSYEQYF. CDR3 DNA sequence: TGTGCCAGCAGTTTGCAGGAGCTCTCCTACGAGCAGTACTTC.

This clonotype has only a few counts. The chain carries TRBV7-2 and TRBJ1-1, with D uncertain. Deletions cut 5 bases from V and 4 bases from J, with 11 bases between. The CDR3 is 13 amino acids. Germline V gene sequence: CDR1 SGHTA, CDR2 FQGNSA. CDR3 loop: CASSPPAGTEAFF. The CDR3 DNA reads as TGTGCCAGCAGCCCCCCCGCGGGCACTGAAGCTTTCTTT.

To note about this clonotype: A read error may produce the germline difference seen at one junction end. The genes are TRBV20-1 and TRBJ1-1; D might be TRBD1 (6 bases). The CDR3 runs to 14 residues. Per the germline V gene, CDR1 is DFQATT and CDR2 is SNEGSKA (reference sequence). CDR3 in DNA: TGCAGTGCTAGGCCTAGGGGGTTTTCTTCTGAAGCTTCCTTT. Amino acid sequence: CSARPRGFSSEASF.

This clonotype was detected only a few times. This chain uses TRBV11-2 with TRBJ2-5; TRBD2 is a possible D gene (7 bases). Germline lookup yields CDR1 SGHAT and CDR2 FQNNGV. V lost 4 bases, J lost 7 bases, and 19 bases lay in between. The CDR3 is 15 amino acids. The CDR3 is CASSSSSGGGTTQYF. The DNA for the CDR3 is TGTGCCAGCAGCTCCTCTAGCGGAGGGGGGACGACCCAGTACTTC.

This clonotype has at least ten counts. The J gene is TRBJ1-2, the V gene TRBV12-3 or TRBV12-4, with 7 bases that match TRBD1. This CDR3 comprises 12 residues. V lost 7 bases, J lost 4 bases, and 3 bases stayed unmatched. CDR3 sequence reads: CASTGTAYGYTF. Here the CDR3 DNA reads TGTGCCAGCACTGGGACAGCCTATGGCTACACCTTC.

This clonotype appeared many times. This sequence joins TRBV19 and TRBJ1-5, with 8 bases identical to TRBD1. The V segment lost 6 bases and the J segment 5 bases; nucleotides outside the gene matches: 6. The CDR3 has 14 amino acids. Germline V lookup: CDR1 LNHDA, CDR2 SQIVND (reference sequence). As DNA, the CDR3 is TGTGCCAGTAGCGACAGGGGAGGGGATCAGCCCCAGCATTTT. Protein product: CASSDRGGDQPQHF.

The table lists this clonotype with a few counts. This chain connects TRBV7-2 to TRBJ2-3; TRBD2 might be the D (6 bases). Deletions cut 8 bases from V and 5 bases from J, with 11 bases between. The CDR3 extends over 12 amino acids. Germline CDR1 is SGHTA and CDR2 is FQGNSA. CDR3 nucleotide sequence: TGTGCCAGCCTAAAGGGAGGAGATACGCAGTATTTT. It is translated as CASLKGGDTQYF.

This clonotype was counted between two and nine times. CDR3 in amino acids: CASSLGGLAGEYEQFF. CDR3 bases: TGTGCCAGCAGCTTAGGCGGACTAGCGGGAGAGTATGAGCAGTTCTTC. The rearrangement uses TRBV7-2 and TRBJ2-1, with 13 bases lining up with TRBD2. Germline V gene sequence: CDR1 SGHTA, CDR2 FQGNSA. V gave up 1 base and J gave up 8 bases; unmatched junction bases: 5. The CDR3 is made up of 16 amino acids.

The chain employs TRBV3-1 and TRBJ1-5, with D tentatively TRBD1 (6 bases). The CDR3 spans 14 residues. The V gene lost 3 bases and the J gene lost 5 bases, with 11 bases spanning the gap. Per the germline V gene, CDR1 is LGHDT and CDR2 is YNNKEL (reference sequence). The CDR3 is CASSQWDTDQPQHF. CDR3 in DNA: TGTGCCAGCAGCCAGTGGGACACTGATCAGCCCCAGCATTTT. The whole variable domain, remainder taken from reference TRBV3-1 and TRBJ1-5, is DTAVSQTPKYLVTQMGNDKSIKCEQNLGHDTMYWYKQDSKKFLKIMFSYNNKELIINETVPNRFSPKSPDKAHLNLHINSLELGDSAVYFCASSQWDTDQPQHFGDGTRLSIL.

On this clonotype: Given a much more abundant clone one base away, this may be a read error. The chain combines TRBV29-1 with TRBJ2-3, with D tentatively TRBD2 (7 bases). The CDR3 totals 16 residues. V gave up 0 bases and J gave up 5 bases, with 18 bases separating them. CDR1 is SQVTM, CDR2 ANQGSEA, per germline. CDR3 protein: CSVEDHGGRILDTQYF. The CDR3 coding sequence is TGCAGCGTTGAAGATCACGGGGGGCGTATACTAGATACGCAGTATTTT.

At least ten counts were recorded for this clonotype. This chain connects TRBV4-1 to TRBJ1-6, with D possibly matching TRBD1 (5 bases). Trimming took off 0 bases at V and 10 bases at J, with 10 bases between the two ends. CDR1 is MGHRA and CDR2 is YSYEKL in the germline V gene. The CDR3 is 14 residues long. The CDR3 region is CASSQDPRDSPLHF. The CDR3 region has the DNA TGCGCCAGCAGCCAAGATCCCAGGGACTCACCCCTCCACTTT.

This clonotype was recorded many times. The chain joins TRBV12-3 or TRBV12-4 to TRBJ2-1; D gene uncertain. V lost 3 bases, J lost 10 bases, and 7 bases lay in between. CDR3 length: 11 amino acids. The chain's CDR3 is CASSFVEEQFF. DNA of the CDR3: TGTGCCAGCAGTTTTGTCGAGGAGCAGTTCTTC.

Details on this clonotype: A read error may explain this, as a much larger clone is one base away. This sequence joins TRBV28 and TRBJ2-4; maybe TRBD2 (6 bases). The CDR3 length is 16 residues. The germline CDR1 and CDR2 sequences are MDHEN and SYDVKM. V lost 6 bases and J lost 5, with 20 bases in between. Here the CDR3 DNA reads TGTGCCAGCAGGTTAGATCGGGCGGGGCATCAAAACATTCAGTACTTC. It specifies CASRLDRAGHQNIQYF.

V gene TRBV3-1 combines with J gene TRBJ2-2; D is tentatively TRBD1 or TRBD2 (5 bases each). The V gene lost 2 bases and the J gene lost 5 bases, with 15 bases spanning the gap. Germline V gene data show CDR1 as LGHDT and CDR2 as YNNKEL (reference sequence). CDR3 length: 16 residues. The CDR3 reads CASSQLRGRGTGELFF. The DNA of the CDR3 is TGTGCCAGCAGCCAACTACGGGGCCGCGGGACCGGGGAGCTGTTTTTT.

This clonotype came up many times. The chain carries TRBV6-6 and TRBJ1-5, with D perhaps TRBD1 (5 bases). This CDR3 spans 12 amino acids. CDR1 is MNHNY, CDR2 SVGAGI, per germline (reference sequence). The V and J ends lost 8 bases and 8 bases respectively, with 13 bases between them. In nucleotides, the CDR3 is TGTGCCAGCGCGGACATGGCAGAGCCCCAGCATTTT. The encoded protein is CASADMAEPQHF.

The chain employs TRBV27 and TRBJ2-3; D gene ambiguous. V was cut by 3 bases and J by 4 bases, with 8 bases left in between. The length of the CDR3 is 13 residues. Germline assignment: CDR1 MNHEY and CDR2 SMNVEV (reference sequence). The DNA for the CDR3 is TGTGCCAGCAGTTTTCCATGGTCAGATACGCAGTATTTT. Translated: CASSFPWSDTQYF.

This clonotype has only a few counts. The DNA for the CDR3 is TGTGCCAGCAGCCAAGATCCGGACAACCTCGGGGAGCAGTTCTTC. Amino acids: CASSQDPDNLGEQFF. The chain links TRBV3-1 to TRBJ2-1, with D perhaps TRBD1 (5 bases). Germline V gene data show CDR1 as LGHDT and CDR2 as YNNKEL (reference sequence). There are 15 residues in the CDR3. V lost 0 bases to trimming and J lost 10 bases, with 16 bases between them.

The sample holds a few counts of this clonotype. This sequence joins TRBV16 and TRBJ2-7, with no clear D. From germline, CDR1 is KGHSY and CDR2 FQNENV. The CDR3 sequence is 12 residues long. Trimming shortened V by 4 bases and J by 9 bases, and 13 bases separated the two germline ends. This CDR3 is CASSPGGRVQYF. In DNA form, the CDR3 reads TGTGCCAGCAGCCCAGGTGGGCGCGTGCAGTACTTC.

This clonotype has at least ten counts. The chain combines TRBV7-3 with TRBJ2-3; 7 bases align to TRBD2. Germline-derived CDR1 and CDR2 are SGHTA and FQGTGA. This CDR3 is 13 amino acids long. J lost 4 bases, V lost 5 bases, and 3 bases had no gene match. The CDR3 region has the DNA TGTGCCAGCAGCGTCCGGGAGGCAGATACGCAGTATTTT. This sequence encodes CASSVREADTQYF. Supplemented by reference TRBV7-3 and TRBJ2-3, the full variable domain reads GAGVSQTPSNKVTEKGKYVELRCDPISGHTALYWYRQSLGQGPEFLIYFQGTGAADDSGLPNDRFFAVRPEGSVSTLKIQRTERGDSAVYLCASSVREADTQYFGPGTRLTVL.

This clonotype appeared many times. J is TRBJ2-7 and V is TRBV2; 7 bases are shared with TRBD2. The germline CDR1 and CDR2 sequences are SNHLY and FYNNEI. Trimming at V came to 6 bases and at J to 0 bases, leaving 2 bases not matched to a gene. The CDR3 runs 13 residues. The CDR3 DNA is TGTGCCAGCAGACTAGCGTCCTCCTACGAGCAGTACTTC. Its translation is CASRLASSYEQYF.

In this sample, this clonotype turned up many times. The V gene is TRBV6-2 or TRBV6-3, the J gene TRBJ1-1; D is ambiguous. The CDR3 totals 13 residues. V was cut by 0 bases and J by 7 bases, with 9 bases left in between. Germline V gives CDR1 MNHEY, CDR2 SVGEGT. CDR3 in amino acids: CASSYSTPNEAFF. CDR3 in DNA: TGTGCCAGCAGTTACTCGACGCCCAATGAAGCTTTCTTT.

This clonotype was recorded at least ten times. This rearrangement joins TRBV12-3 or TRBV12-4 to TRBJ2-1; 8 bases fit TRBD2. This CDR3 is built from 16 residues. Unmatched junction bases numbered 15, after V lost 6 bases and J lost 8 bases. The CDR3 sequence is CASSPRGTRVEDEQFF. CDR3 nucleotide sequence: TGTGCCAGCAGCCCGAGAGGGACTAGGGTGGAGGATGAGCAGTTCTTC.

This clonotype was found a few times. The CDR3 DNA is TGTGCCAGCAGCTCTCCGGGACCGACCGTTACTGAAGCTTTCTTT. Its protein is CASSSPGPTVTEAFF. V is TRBV28 and J is TRBJ1-1; possibly TRBD1 for D (5 bases). The CDR3 is 15 residues long. V was trimmed by 6 bases and J by 5 bases, leaving 19 bases between them. Looked up from germline, CDR1 is MDHEN and CDR2 is SYDVKM.